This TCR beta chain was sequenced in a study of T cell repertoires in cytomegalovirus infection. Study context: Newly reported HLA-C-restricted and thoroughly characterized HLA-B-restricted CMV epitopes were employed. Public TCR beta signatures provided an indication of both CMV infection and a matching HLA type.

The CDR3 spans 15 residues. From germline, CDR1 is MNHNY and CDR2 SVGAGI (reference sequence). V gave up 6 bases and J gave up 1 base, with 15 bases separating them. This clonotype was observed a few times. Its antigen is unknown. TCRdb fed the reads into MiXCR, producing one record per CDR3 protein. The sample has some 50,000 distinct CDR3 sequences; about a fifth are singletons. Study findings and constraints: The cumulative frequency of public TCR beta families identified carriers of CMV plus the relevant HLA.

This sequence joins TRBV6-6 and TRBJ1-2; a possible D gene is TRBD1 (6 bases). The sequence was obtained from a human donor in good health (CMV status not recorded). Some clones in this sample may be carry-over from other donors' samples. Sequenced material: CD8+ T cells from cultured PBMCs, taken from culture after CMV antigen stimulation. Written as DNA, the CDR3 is TGTGCCAGCAGAAACAGGGAGATCCTTAACTATGGCTACACCTTC. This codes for CASRNREILNYGYTF.